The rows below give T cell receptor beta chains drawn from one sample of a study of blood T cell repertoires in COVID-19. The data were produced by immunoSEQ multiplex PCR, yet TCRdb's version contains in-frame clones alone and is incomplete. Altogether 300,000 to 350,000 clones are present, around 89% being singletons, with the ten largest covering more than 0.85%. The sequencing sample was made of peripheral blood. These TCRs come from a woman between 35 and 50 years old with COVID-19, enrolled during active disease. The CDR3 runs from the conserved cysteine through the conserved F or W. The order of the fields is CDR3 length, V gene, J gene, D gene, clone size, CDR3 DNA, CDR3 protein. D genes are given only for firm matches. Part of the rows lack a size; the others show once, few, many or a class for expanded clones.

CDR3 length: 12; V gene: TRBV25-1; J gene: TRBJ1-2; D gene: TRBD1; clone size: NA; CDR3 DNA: TGTGCCAGCAGAAATTCAGGGGGAGGCTACACCTTC; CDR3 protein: CASRNSGGGYTF
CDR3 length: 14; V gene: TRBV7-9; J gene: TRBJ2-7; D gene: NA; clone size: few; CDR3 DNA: TGTGCCAGCAGCATGTATCGGGACTCATACGAGCAGTACTTC; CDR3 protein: CASSMYRDSYEQYF
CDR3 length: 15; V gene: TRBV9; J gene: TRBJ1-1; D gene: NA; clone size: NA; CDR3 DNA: TGTGCCAGCAGCGTAAGGGGGACCGTGAACACTGAAGCTTTCTTT; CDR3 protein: CASSVRGTVNTEAFF
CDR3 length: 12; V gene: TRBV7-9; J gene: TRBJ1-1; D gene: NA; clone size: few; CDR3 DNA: TGTGCCAGCAGCTCCGGGTGGACTGAAGCTTTCTTT; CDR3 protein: CASSSGWTEAFF
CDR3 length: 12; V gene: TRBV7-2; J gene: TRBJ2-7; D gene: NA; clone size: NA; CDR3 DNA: TGTGCCAGCAGCCCCGCGGTCTATGAGCAGTACTTC; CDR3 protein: CASSPAVYEQYF
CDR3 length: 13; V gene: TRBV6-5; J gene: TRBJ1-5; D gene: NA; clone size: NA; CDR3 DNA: TGTGCCAGCAGGGCGGGTTTCGATCAGCCCCAGCATTTT; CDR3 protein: CASRAGFDQPQHF
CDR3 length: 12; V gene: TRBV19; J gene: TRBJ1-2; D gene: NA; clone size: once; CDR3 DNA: TGTGCCAGTAGAGGGATGTCGGGAGGCTACACCTTC; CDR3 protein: CASRGMSGGYTF
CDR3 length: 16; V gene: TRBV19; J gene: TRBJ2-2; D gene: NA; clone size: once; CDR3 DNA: TGTGCCAGTAGGTGGGGGGGACAGGCACCCACCGGGGAGCTGTTTTTT; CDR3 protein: CASRWGGQAPTGELFF
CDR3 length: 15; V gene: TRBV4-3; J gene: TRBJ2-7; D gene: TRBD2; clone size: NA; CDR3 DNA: TGCGCCAGCAGCCACGGAGCGGGATGGTCGTACGAGCAGTACTTC; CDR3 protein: CASSHGAGWSYEQYF
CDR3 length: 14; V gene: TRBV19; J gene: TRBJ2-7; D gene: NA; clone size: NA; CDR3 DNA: TGTGCCAGTAGCCCCAGGGCACTCTCCTACGAGCAGTACTTC; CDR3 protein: CASSPRALSYEQYF
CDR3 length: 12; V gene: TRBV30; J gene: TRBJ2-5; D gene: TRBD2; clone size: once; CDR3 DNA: TGTGCTACCGGGGGGTTCCAAGAGACCCAGTACTTC; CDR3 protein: CATGGFQETQYF
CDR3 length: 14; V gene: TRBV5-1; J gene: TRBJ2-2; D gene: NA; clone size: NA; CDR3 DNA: TGCGCCAGCAGGGGCGGGATGAACACCGGGGAGCTGTTTTTT; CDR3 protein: CASRGGMNTGELFF
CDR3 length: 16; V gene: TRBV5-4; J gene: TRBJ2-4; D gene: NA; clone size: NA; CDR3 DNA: TGTGCCAGCAGCTTGGATCTCCGACTAGCCAAAAACATTCAGTACTTC; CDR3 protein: CASSLDLRLAKNIQYF
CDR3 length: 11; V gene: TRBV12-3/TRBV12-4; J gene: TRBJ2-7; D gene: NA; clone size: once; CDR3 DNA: TGTGCCAGCAGTTATACCTACGAGCAGTACTTC; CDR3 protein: CASSYTYEQYF
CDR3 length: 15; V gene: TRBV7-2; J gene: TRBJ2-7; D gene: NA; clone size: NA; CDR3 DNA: TGTGCCAGCAGCTGGAGACAGGGACTTACCTACGAGCAGTACTTC; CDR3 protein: CASSWRQGLTYEQYF
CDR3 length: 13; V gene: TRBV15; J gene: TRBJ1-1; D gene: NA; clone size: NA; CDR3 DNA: TGTGCCACCAGCAGAACGAGGGACACTGAAGCTTTCTTT; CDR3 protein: CATSRTRDTEAFF
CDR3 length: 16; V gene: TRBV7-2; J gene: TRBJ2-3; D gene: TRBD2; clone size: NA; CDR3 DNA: TGTGCCAGCAGCCTAACCGGGACTAGCGTCCAGGGTACGCAGTATTTT; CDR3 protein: CASSLTGTSVQGTQYF
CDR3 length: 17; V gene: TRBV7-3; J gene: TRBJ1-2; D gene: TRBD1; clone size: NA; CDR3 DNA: TGTGCCAGCAGCTTAACGTGGGACAGGCCTCCTTGGCGGGGCTACACCTTC; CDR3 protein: CASSLTWDRPPWRGYTF
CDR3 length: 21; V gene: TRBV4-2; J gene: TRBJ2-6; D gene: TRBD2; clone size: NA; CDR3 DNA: TGTGCCAGCAGCCATGCCGCCCCTGGTAGCGGGGGTTACTCTGGGGCCAACGTCCTGACTTTC; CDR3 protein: CASSHAAPGSGGYSGANVLTF
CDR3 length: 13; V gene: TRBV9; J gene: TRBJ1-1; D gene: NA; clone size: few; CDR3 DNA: TGTGCCAGCAGCACAGGGCAGGGAACTGAAGCTTTCTTT; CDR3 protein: CASSTGQGTEAFF